The 32 T cell receptor beta chains presented below share a single source sample, sequenced in a study of T cells in Graves' hyperthyroidism and ophthalmopathy. RNA transcripts provided the source from which TCR beta CDR3 regions were amplified. First-round RT-PCR with HTBI primers amplified the TCR CDR3 region. TCRdb reanalysed the multiplex PCR reads using MiXCR and keeps one entry per CDR3 protein. The sample carries roughly 520,000 distinct CDR3 sequences, about 24% recorded once. The sample taken for sequencing was blood. Receptors were obtained from a woman aged 30 to 39 with Graves' ophthalmopathy.

This sequence joins TRBV9 and TRBJ2-6; D perhaps matches TRBD1 (6 bases). V lost 0 bases to trimming and J lost 0 bases, with 16 bases between them. Germline V lookup: CDR1 SGDLS, CDR2 YYNGEE. The CDR3 sequence is 19 residues long. The CDR3 DNA is TGTGCCAGCAGCGTAGGAACCGGACAGTCCTACTCTGGGGCCAACGTCCTGACTTTC. Protein: CASSVGTGQSYSGANVLTF. The whole variable domain, remainder taken from reference TRBV9 and TRBJ2-6, is DSGVTQTPKHLITATGQRVTLRCSPRSGDLSVYWYQQSLDQGLQFLIQYYNGEERAKGNILERFSAQQFPDLHSELNLSSLELGDSALYFCASSVGTGQSYSGANVLTFGAGSRLTVL.

A few counts support this clonotype. CDR3 sequence: CASSHKYRGLGEAFF. In DNA form, the CDR3 reads TGCGCCAGCAGCCATAAATACAGGGGGCTTGGTGAAGCTTTCTTT. V and J are TRBV4-1 and TRBJ1-1, with 9 nucleotides matching TRBD1. The CDR3 is 15 amino acids. The germline CDR1 and CDR2 sequences are MGHRA and YSYEKL. V was clipped by 3 bases and J by 7 bases; unmatched bases: 9.

V is TRBV19 and J is TRBJ1-1; D is unresolved. V dropped 5 bases and J dropped 4 bases, with 14 bases sitting between them. CDR1 is LNHDA and CDR2 is SQIVND in the germline V gene (reference sequence). This CDR3 has 14 residues. This chain's CDR3 is CASSVLQRGTEAFF. CDR3 DNA sequence: TGTGCCAGTAGTGTACTACAGAGAGGCACTGAAGCTTTCTTT.

This clonotype was observed at least ten times. The CDR3 sequence is CSAGGTRVGNQPQHF. CDR3 bases: TGCAGTGCTGGCGGGACGAGGGTTGGCAATCAGCCCCAGCATTTT. This chain links TRBV20-1 with TRBJ1-5; the D gene is possibly TRBD1 (5 bases). Germline values: CDR1 DFQATT, CDR2 SNEGSKA (reference sequence). The CDR3 totals 15 residues. Trimming shortened V by 5 bases and J by 2 bases, and 16 bases separated the two germline ends.

The V gene is TRBV29-1, the J gene TRBJ1-1, with a tentative D call TRBD1 (5 bases). Deletions cut 6 bases from V and 5 bases from J, with 13 bases between. CDR1 SQVTM and CDR2 ANQGSEA come from the germline V gene. This CDR3 comprises 12 residues. The CDR3 loop reads CSVAGTWTEAFF. In nucleotides, the CDR3 is TGCAGCGTCGCTGGGACGTGGACTGAAGCTTTCTTT.

This clonotype was seen once. This could be a read error, since a much larger clone is one nucleotide away. This sequence joins TRBV18 and TRBJ1-1, with TRBD1 identical over 7 bases. This CDR3 comprises 15 residues. Germline CDR1 KGHSH, CDR2 LQKENI. The CDR3 DNA sequence: TGTGCCAGCTCACCATTGGGGACAGAGGGTACTGAAGCTCTCTTT. Protein: CASSPLGTEGTEALF.

Only a few counts were recorded for this clonotype. This chain joins TRBV12-3 or TRBV12-4 and TRBJ1-5; the match to TRBD1 covers 7 bases. This CDR3 is 13 amino acids long. V dropped 7 bases and J dropped 2; count of bases not matched to a gene: 2. The CDR3 DNA is TGTGCCAGCACCACAGGGGGCAATCAGCCCCAGCATTTT. Translation gives CASTTGGNQPQHF.

This clonotype was seen a handful of times. The chain uses TRBV20-1 and TRBJ1-2, with unresolved D. The CDR3 runs 11 residues. The ends were cut back, 0 bases at V and 8 bases at J, with 7 bases in the middle. Germline-derived CDR1 and CDR2 are DFQATT and SNEGSKA (reference sequence). The CDR3 loop reads CSARDSSGYTF. The CDR3 region has the DNA TGCAGTGCTAGAGATTCTTCAGGCTACACCTTC.

This clonotype was found many times. The V and J genes are TRBV6-5 and TRBJ2-2; D is undetermined. V was trimmed by 5 bases and J by 7 bases, leaving 17 bases between them. The CDR3 is made up of 15 amino acids. In germline, CDR1 is MNHEY, CDR2 SVGAGI. The CDR3 loop is CASSLRVWGNGELFF. As DNA, the CDR3 is TGTGCCAGCAGTCTACGTGTCTGGGGAAACGGGGAGCTGTTTTTT.

Many counts were recorded for this clonotype. This chain links TRBV12-3 or TRBV12-4 with TRBJ1-1; 7 bases are shared with TRBD1. V lost 6 bases and J lost 1; bases outside the gene matches: 8. The CDR3 has 15 amino acids. The CDR3 loop reads CASSPRQGGNTEAFF. CDR3 coding DNA: TGTGCCAGCAGCCCCCGACAGGGAGGGAACACTGAAGCTTTCTTT.

The table lists this clonotype with a few counts. Because the CDR3 is missing its conserved closing phenylalanine or tryptophan, this is likely a read error. This chain connects TRBV29-1 to TRBJ1-2, with D possibly TRBD1 on 5 matching bases. The CDR3 is 13 amino acids. Trimming left V 5 bases short and J 8 bases short, with 18 bases between. Germline lookup yields CDR1 SQVTM and CDR2 ANQGSEA. CDR3 residues: CSVFIGDAWGYTL. The CDR3 bases are TGCAGCGTTTTTATAGGGGACGCATGGGGCTACACCCTC.

This clonotype was seen many times. This chain uses TRBV30 with TRBJ2-7, with D possibly being TRBD2 (5 bases). This CDR3 comprises 13 residues. Between the trimmed V and J ends, which lost 2 bases and 6 bases, there was a span of 14 bases. Germline V gene sequence: CDR1 GTSNPN, CDR2 SVGIG (reference sequence). CDR3 region: CAWSLDSLGEQYF. For the CDR3, the DNA is TGTGCCTGGAGTCTGGACTCTCTAGGCGAGCAGTACTTC. Full variable domain (rest looked up from reference TRBV30 and TRBJ2-7): SQTIHQWPATLVQPVGSPLSLECTVEGTSNPNLYWYRQAAGRGLQLLFYSVGIGQISSEVPQNLSASRPQDRQFILSSKKLLLSDSGFYLCAWSLDSLGEQYFGPGTRLTVT.

The J gene is TRBJ2-5, the V gene TRBV3-1; a possible D gene is TRBD2 (5 bases). This CDR3 contains 14 residues. V dropped 1 base and J dropped 2 bases, with 8 bases sitting between them. Germline V gives CDR1 LGHDT, CDR2 YNNKEL (reference sequence). This CDR3 reads CASSQATGQETQYF. In DNA form, the CDR3 reads TGTGCCAGCAGCCAAGCTACGGGACAAGAGACCCAGTACTTC.

The genes are TRBV6-5 and TRBJ1-2, with D perhaps TRBD1 (6 bases). Between the trimmed V and J ends, which lost 0 bases and 4 bases, there was a span of 12 bases. Germline CDR1 MNHEY, CDR2 SVGAGI. This CDR3 has 15 residues. The CDR3 loop reads CASSYSGGEGYGYTF. CDR3 coding DNA: TGTGCCAGCAGTTACTCAGGGGGTGAAGGCTATGGCTACACCTTC.

The chain recombines TRBV28 with TRBJ1-3; maybe TRBD1 (5 bases). The CDR3 is 16 residues long. V shed 2 bases and J shed 0 bases, with 11 bases lying between them. Germline V CDR1 and CDR2: MDHEN, SYDVKM. CDR3 nucleotides: TGTGCCAGCAGTTTAGTCGGGGCCAGCTCTGGAAACACCATATATTTT. Translation gives CASSLVGASSGNTIYF.

This chain connects TRBV24-1 to TRBJ2-5; 9 bases align to TRBD1. This CDR3 spans 15 amino acids. The ends lost 3 bases at V and 5 bases at J; junction bases unmatched: 6. Germline V gene lookup returns CDR1 KGHDR and CDR2 SFDVKD. Here the CDR3 reads CATSDITGGRETQYF. The CDR3 DNA follows: TGTGCCACCAGTGATATTACAGGGGGCCGGGAGACCCAGTACTTC.

In its sample, this clonotype was seen many times. This chain uses TRBV20-1 with TRBJ1-3; D is uncertain. The germline V gene encodes CDR1 DFQATT and CDR2 SNEGSKA (reference sequence). The CDR3 spans 15 residues. The germline V and J ends were trimmed by 3 bases and 0 bases, with 12 bases remaining between them. DNA of the CDR3: TGCAGTGCTAGCACCAGAAACATCTCTGGAAACACCATATATTTT. Its translation is CSASTRNISGNTIYF.

The rearrangement links TRBV19 to TRBJ1-1; D perhaps matches TRBD1 (5 bases). Trimming pared 4 bases from V and 5 bases from J, leaving 17 bases between. Germline lookup yields CDR1 LNHDA and CDR2 SQIVND (reference sequence). The CDR3 totals 15 residues. Written as DNA, the CDR3 is TGTGCCAGTAGTACCTCCTGGGGGGGGGGGACTGAAGCTTTCTTT. This gives the protein CASSTSWGGGTEAFF.

Ten or more counts support this clonotype. The chain couples TRBV18 to TRBJ1-2; D gene ambiguous. CDR1 and CDR2 (germline): KGHSH, LQKENI. Deletions cut 5 bases from V and 3 bases from J, with 16 bases between. The CDR3 is 15 amino acids. As DNA, the CDR3 is TGTGCCAGCTCAGCCCGTCGTGGAGGGTACTATGGCTACACCTTC. The encoded protein is CASSARRGGYYGYTF. The entire variable domain, with the rest obtained from reference TRBV18 and TRBJ1-2, is as follows: NAGVMQNPRHLVRRRGQEARLRCSPMKGHSHVYWYRQLPEEGLKFMVYLQKENIIDESGMPKERFSAEFPKEGPSILRIQQVVRGDSAAYFCASSARRGGYYGYTFGSGTRLTVV.

This chain links TRBV28 with TRBJ2-7, with a possible D match to TRBD1 (6 bases). CDR1 MDHEN and CDR2 SYDVKM come from the germline V gene. Deletions cut 4 bases from V and 6 bases from J, with 16 bases between. The CDR3 runs to 14 residues. The CDR3 DNA sequence: TGTGCCAGCAGTTCGAACAGGGTATCGGGCGAGCAGTACTTC. As protein: CASSSNRVSGEQYF.

At least ten counts were recorded for this clonotype. This chain uses TRBV5-1 with TRBJ1-6; D not certain. Germline V CDR1 and CDR2: SGHRS, YFSETQ. The CDR3 is 12 amino acids. Trimming took 0 bases from V and 7 from J, leaving 2 bases between them. The CDR3 here is CASSLANSPLHF. CDR3 DNA sequence: TGCGCCAGCAGCTTGGCCAATTCACCCCTCCACTTT.

This clonotype occurred many times. The chain employs TRBV11-2 and TRBJ2-5, with 12 positions matching TRBD2. J lost 5 bases, V lost 1 base, and 11 bases had no gene match. From germline, CDR1 is SGHAT and CDR2 FQNNGV. The CDR3 runs 18 residues. CDR3 DNA: TGTGCCAGCAGCTTAGGGTACCTAGCGGGGGGGCCCGAGGAGACCCAGTACTTC. Protein: CASSLGYLAGGPEETQYF. The variable domain in full, completed from reference TRBV11-2 and TRBJ2-5, reads EAGVAQSPRYKIIEKRQSVAFWCNPISGHATLYWYQQILGQGPKLLIQFQNNGVVDDSQLPKDRFSAERLKGVDSTLKIQPAKLEDSAVYLCASSLGYLAGGPEETQYFGPGTRLLVL.

This clonotype has just a few counts. The chain links TRBV6-1 to TRBJ1-2; tentative D call: TRBD1 (5 bases). Germline V gives CDR1 MNHNS, CDR2 SASEGT. Trimming cost V 0 bases and J 5 bases, with 10 bases left between them. The CDR3 loop spans 14 amino acids. CDR3 sequence reads: CASSEAGTEYGYTF. The CDR3 coding sequence is TGTGCCAGCAGTGAAGCTGGGACTGAGTATGGCTACACCTTC.

V usage is TRBV19 and J usage is TRBJ1-2, with no clear D. The CDR3 sequence is 15 residues long. V was clipped by 5 bases and J by 0 bases, with 13 bases between them. Germline CDR1 is LNHDA and CDR2 is SQIVND (reference sequence). CDR3 in amino acids: CASSGPRTANYGYTF. In DNA, the CDR3 is TGTGCCAGTAGTGGACCCCGTACCGCTAACTATGGCTACACCTTC.

In this sample, this clonotype turned up many times. This chain connects TRBV12-3 or TRBV12-4 to TRBJ2-4; no firm D call. The CDR3 totals 14 residues. V lost 5 bases, J lost 0 bases, and 8 bases lay in between. CDR3 bases: TGTGCCAGCAGTCCAGGCCAAGCCAAAAACATTCAGTACTTC. Protein product: CASSPGQAKNIQYF.

There are many counts of this clonotype. V usage is TRBV27 and J usage is TRBJ2-7; weak D call: TRBD1 (5 bases). Trimming left V 6 bases short and J 2 bases short, with 17 bases between. Per the germline V gene, CDR1 is MNHEY and CDR2 is SMNVEV (reference sequence). The CDR3 sequence is 15 residues long. The chain's CDR3 is CASRDVGAMTYEQYF. In DNA, the CDR3 is TGTGCCAGCAGAGACGTAGGGGCCATGACCTACGAGCAGTACTTC.

CDR3 bases: TGTGCCAGCAGCCCGGGGGCCGGGGGCCAAGAGACCCAGTACTTC. Translating it yields CASSPGAGGQETQYF. V gene TRBV11-2 combines with J gene TRBJ2-5; D possibly uses TRBD1 or TRBD2 (6 bases each). Germline CDR1 SGHAT, CDR2 FQNNGV. This CDR3 region has 15 residues. V dropped 5 bases and J dropped 1 base, with 14 bases sitting between them.

This clonotype occurred a few times. The chain uses TRBV5-1 and TRBJ1-1; D not certain. The CDR3 contains 13 residues. The germline V gene has CDR1 SGHRS and CDR2 YFSETQ. V gave up 8 bases and J gave up 0 bases, with 11 bases separating them. The CDR3: CARFWHMNTEAFF. For the CDR3, the DNA is TGCGCCAGATTCTGGCATATGAACACTGAAGCTTTCTTT.

V and J are TRBV10-3 and TRBJ1-1; tentative D call: TRBD1 (5 bases). This CDR3 is built from 14 residues. Between the trimmed V and J ends, which lost 10 bases and 1 base, there was a span of 16 bases. Germline V gene sequence: CDR1 ENHRY, CDR2 SYGVKD. CDR3 nucleotide sequence: TGTGCCACTCAATTTCAGGGAGGGAACACTGAAGCTTTCTTT. Protein sequence: CATQFQGGNTEAFF.

This clonotype showed up many times. The V and J genes are TRBV20-1 and TRBJ1-5; D may be TRBD1 (6 bases). The V end lost 0 bases, the J end lost 2 bases, and 11 bases lay between the germline ends. The CDR3 has 15 amino acids. Germline CDR1 is DFQATT and CDR2 is SNEGSKA (reference sequence). The CDR3 DNA sequence: TGCAGTGCTAGAGAGTGGGGGGCAGGCAATCAGCCCCAGCATTTT. This encodes CSAREWGAGNQPQHF.

This chain's CDR3 is CASSLQGRDETEAFF. CDR3 DNA: TGTGCCAGCTCGCTACAGGGGAGAGACGAGACTGAAGCTTTCTTT. This chain links TRBV18 with TRBJ1-1; TRBD1 matches 7 bases. CDR1 and CDR2 from the germline V gene are KGHSH and LQKENI. This CDR3 has 15 amino acids. With V trimmed by 6 bases and J by 5 bases, 12 bases remained unmatched.

This clonotype has at least ten counts. The chain combines TRBV20-1 with TRBJ1-2; D remains ambiguous. The CDR3 has 15 amino acids. V gave up 0 bases and J gave up 0 bases, with 11 bases separating them. Germline lookup yields CDR1 DFQATT and CDR2 SNEGSKA (reference sequence). CDR3 sequence reads: CSARDFEAANYGYTF. The CDR3 nucleotides are TGCAGTGCTAGAGATTTCGAGGCGGCTAACTATGGCTACACCTTC.